These T cell receptor beta chains were read from a single sample in a study of shared clonotypes between healthy human individuals. The table came from immunoSEQ multiplex PCR; TCRdb's copy has only in-frame clones and leaves some out. The table shows 1.6 million or so clones, with approximately 98.5% occurring only once. The sample consisted of naive CD4+ T cells sorted from blood. The receptors come from a man younger than 45 in good health. The CDR3 runs from the conserved cysteine through the conserved F or W. A D gene is named only where the DNA matches it firmly. For some rows the clone size is stated as once, few or many, or as a class when expanded; others skip it.

TRBJ2-7 - TRBV9 - CASSVTGLSYEQYF TGTGCCAGCAGCGTTACAGGGCTATCCTACGAGCAGTACTTC
TRBJ1-3 - TRBV30 - CAWRGRQPSGNTIYF TGTGCCTGGAGGGGCAGGCAACCCTCTGGAAACACCATATATTTT
TRBJ2-7 TRBD1 TRBV5-1 - CASSLWGRDRGSWSGLHEQYF TGCGCCAGCAGCTTGTGGGGCCGGGACAGGGGATCCTGGTCGGGTCTCCACGAGCAGTACTTC
TRBJ1-5 - TRBV6-6 - CASSFARTVNQPQHF TGTGCCAGCAGTTTCGCCCGGACCGTCAATCAGCCCCAGCATTTT
TRBJ1-2 - TRBV23-1 - CASSPLVAYYGYTF TGCGCCAGCAGTCCTTTGGTGGCTTACTATGGCTACACCTTC
TRBJ2-3 - TRBV12-2 - CASRLRQHRDVGTQYF TGTGCAAGTCGCTTAAGACAGCATCGAGATGTGGGTACGCAGTATTTT
TRBJ1-2 - TRBV7-6 - CASSPGPTYGYTF TGTGCCAGCAGCCCGGGACCGACTTATGGCTACACCTTC
TRBJ1-2 - TRBV7-2 - CASSGAQGRYGYTF TGTGCCAGCAGCGGGGCACAGGGACGATATGGCTACACCTTC
TRBJ1-3 TRBD1 TRBV6-5 - CATWDSGNNGIYF TGTGCCACCTGGGACAGCGGAAACAACGGCATATATTTT
TRBJ2-7 - TRBV2 - CASSETQAGAAEQYF TGTGCCAGCAGTGAAACGCAGGCAGGGGCCGCCGAGCAGTACTTC
TRBJ2-7 - TRBV6-5 once CASSYGVNSPYEQYF TGTGCCAGCAGTTACGGGGTTAATAGTCCGTACGAGCAGTACTTC
TRBJ1-2 TRBD1 TRBV4-2 - CASSQDRVNYGYTF TGTGCCAGCAGCCAGGACAGGGTGAACTATGGCTACACCTTC
TRBJ2-6 - TRBV5-1 - CASSFLGAGANVLTF TGCGCCAGCAGCTTCTTGGGAGCTGGGGCCAACGTCCTGACTTTC
TRBJ2-4 TRBD1 TRBV28 - CASSLPGQGAKNIQYF TGTGCCAGCAGTTTACCCGGACAGGGGGCCAAAAACATTCAGTACTTC
TRBJ2-1 - TRBV5-1 - CASSLGRTQSVDEQFF TGCGCCAGCAGCTTGGGGCGGACCCAGAGTGTGGATGAGCAGTTCTTC
TRBJ1-2 - TRBV18 - CASSPQAWVGAAHGYTF TGTGCCAGCTCACCACAAGCCTGGGTTGGGGCGGCCCATGGCTACACCTTC
TRBJ2-7 - TRBV6-1 - CASSDRAIRSYEQYF TGTGCCAGCAGTGATCGGGCCATCCGCTCCTACGAGCAGTACTTC
TRBJ2-7 TRBD2 TRBV5-1 - CATSLTGRAPIEQYF TGCGCCACCTCCTTGACGGGGAGGGCCCCCATCGAGCAGTACTTC
TRBJ2-5 - TRBV18 - CASSPPGGRETQYF TGTGCCAGCTCACCGCCCGGGGGCAGAGAGACCCAGTACTTC
TRBJ2-2 - TRBV6-5 - CASSYSGTGELFF TGTGCCAGCAGTTACTCCGGGACCGGGGAGCTGTTTTTT
TRBJ1-4 TRBD1 TRBV18 - CASSPPGTGNEKLFF TGTGCCAGCTCACCACCGGGGACAGGGAATGAAAAACTGTTTTTT
TRBJ2-1 TRBD2 TRBV19 - CATESLAGPNNEQFF TGTGCCACCGAATCCCTAGCGGGTCCTAACAATGAGCAGTTCTTC